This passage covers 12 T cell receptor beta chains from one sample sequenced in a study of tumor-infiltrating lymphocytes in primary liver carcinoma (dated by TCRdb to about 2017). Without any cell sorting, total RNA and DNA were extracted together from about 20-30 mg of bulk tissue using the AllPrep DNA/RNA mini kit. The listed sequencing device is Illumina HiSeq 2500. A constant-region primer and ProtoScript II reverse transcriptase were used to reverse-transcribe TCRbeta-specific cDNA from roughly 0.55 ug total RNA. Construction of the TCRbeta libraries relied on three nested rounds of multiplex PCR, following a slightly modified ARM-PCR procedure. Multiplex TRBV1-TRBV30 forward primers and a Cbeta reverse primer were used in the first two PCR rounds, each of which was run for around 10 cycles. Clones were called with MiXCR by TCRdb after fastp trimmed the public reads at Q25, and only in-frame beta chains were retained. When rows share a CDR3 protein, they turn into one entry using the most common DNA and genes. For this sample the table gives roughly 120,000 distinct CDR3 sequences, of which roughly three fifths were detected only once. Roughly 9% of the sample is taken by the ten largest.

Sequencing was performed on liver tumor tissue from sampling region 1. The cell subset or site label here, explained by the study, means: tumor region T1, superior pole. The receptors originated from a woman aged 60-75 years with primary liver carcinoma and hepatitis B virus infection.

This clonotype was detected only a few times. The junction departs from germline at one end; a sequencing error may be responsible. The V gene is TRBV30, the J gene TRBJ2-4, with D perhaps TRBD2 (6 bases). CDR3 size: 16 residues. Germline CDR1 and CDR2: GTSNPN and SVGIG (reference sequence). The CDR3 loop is CAWSVPSLWEENIRYF. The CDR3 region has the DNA TGTGCCTGGAGTGTACCTTCCTTGTGGGAGGAAAACATTCGGTACTTC.

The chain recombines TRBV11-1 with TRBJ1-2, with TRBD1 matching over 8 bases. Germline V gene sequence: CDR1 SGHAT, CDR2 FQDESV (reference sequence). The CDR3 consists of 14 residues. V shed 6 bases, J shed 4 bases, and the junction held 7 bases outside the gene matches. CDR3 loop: CASSLETGAYGYTF. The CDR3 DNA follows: TGTGCCAGCAGTTTGGAGACAGGGGCCTATGGCTACACCTTC.

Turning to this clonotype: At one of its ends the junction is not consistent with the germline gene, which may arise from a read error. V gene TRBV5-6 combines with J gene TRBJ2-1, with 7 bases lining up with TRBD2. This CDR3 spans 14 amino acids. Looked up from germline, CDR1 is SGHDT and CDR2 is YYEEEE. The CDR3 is CASEELASYNELFF. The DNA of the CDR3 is TGTGCCAGCGAGGAACTAGCGTCCTACAATGAGCTGTTCTTC.

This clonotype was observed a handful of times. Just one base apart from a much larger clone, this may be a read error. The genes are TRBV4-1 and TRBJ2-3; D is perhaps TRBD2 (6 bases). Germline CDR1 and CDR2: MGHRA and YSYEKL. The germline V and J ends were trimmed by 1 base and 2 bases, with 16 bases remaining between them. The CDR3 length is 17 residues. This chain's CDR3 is CASSQGVRGSATDTQYF. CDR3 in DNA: TGCGCCAGCAGCCAAGGGGTTCGGGGGAGTGCCACAGATACGCAGTATTTT.

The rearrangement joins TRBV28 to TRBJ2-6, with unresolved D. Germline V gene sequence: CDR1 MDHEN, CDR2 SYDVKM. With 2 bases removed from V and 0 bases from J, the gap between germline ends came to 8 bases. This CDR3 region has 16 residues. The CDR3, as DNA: TGTGCCAGCAGTTTAGGGCAACCCTCTGGGGCCAACGTCCTGACTTTC. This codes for CASSLGQPSGANVLTF.

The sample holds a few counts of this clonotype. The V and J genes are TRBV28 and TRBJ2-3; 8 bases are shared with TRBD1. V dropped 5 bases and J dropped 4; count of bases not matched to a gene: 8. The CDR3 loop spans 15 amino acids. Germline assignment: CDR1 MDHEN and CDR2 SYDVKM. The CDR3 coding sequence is TGTGCCAGCAGTCCCGACAGGGGTTTTTCAGATACGCAGTATTTT. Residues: CASSPDRGFSDTQYF.

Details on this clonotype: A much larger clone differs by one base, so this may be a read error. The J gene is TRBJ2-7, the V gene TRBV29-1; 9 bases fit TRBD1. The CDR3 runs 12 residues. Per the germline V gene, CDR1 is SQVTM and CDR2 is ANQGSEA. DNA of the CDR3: TGCAGAGTCCGGACAGGGGTGGACGAGCAGTACTTC. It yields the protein CRVRTGVDEQYF.

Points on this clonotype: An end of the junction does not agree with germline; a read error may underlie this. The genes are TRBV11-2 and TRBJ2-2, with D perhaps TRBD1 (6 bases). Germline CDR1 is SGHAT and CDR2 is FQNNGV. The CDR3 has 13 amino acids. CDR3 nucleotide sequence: TGTGTCAGCAGCTTAGGGGGAACCGGGGAGCTGTTTTTT. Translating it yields CVSSLGGTGELFF.

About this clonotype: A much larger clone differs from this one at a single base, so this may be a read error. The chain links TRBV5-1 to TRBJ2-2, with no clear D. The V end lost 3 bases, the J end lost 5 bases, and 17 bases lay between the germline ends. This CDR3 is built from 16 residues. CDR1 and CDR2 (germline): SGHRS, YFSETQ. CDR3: CASSSVVGSGTGELFF. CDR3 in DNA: TGCGCCAGCAGCTCCGTAGTGGGGTCTGGGACCGGGGAGCTGTTTTTT. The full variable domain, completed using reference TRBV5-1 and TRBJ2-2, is KAGVTQTPRYLIKTRGQQVTLSCSPISGHRSVSWYQQTPGQGLQFLFEYFSETQRNKGNFPGRFSGRQFSNSRSEMNVSTLELGDSALYLCASSSVVGSGTGELFFGEGSRLTVL.

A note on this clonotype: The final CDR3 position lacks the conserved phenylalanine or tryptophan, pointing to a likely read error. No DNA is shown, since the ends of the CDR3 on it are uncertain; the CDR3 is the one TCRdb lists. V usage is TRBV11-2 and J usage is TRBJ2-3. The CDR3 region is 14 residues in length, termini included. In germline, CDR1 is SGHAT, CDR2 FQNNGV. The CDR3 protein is CASSLGTFGDTQYL.

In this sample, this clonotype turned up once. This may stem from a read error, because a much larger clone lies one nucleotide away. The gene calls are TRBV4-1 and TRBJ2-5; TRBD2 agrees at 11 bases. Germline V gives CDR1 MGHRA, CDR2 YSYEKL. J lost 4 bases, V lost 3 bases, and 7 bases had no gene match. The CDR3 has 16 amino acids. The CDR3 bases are TGCGCCAGCAGCCACAATAGCGGGAGGGCCCTAGAGACCCAGTACTTC. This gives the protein CASSHNSGRALETQYF.

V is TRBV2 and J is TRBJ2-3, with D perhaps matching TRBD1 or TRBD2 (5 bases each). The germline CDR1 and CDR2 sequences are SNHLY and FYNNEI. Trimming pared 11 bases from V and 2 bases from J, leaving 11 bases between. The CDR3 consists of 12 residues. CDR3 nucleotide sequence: TGTGCCGGCAAGGGGACCACAGATACGCAGTATTTT. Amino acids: CAGKGTTDTQYF.